This T cell receptor (beta chain) came from a study of spatial heterogeneity in lung cancer. Time point meaning: sample taken at primary tumor resection. Unsorted whole RNA of tumor, nontumor lung or frozen PBMC was sequenced. Looked up from germline, CDR1 is GTSNPN and CDR2 is SVGIG (reference sequence). The CDR3 length is 13 residues. V lost 1 base and J 8 bases, leaving 11 bases between the germline ends. TCRdb reprocessed the 5' RACE reads via MiXCR and lists one record per CDR3 protein. The data contain some 12,000 distinct CDR3 sequences, about 6% of them singletons. This clonotype was found a few times.

Source: normal lung tissue next to the tumor, taken at surgery. The source is a male donor with early-stage non-small cell lung cancer. V and J are TRBV30 and TRBJ1-4; D possibly corresponds to TRBD1 (5 bases). CDR3 region: CAWSAREGEKLFF. In DNA form, the CDR3 reads TGTGCCTGGAGTGCGCGGGAGGGGGAAAAACTGTTTTTT. Full variable domain (remainder filled in from reference TRBV30 and TRBJ1-4): SQTIHQWPATLVQPVGSPLSLECTVEGTSNPNLYWYRQAAGRGLQLLFYSVGIGQISSEVPQNLSASRPQDRQFILSSKKLLLSDSGFYLCAWSAREGEKLFFGSGTQLSVL.